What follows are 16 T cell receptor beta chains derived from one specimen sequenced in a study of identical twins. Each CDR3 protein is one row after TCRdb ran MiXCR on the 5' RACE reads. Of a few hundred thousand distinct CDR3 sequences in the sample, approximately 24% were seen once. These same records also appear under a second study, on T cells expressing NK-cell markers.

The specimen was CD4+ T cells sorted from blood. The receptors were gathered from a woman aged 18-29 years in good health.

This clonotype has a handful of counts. CDR3 residues: CAISESGGSPYEQYF. CDR3 nucleotide sequence: TGTGCCATCAGTGAGTCCGGGGGTAGCCCCTACGAGCAGTACTTC. The rearrangement uses TRBV10-3 and TRBJ2-7, with D possibly matching TRBD2 (6 bases). Germline assignment: CDR1 ENHRY and CDR2 SYGVKD. CDR3 length: 15 amino acids. Between the trimmed V and J ends, which lost 0 bases and 2 bases, there was a span of 11 bases.

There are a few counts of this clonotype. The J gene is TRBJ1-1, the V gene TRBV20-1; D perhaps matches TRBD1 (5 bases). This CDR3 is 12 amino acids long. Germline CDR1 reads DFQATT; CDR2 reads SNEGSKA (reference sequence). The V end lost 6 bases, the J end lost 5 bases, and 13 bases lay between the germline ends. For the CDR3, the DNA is TGCAGTGCCCCGGGCAGGGCAACTGAAGCTTTCTTT. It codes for CSAPGRATEAFF.

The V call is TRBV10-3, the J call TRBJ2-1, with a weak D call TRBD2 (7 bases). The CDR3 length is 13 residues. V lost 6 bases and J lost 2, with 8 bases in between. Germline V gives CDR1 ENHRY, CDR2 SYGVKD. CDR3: CAIRGGPYNEQFF. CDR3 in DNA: TGTGCCATCAGGGGGGGGCCCTACAATGAGCAGTTCTTC.

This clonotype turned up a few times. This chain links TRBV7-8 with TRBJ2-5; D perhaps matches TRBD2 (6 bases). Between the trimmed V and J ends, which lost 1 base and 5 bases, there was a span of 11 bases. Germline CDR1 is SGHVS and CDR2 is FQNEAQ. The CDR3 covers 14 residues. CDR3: CASSLGSGVETQYF. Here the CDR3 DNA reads TGTGCCAGCAGCTTAGGTTCGGGAGTTGAGACCCAGTACTTC.

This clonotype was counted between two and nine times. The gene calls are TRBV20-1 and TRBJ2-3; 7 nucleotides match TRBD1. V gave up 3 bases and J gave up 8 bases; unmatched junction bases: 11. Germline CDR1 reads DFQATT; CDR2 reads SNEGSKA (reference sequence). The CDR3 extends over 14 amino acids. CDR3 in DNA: TGCAGTGCTAGTACCGGGACAGTTTCCTTTACGCAGTATTTT. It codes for CSASTGTVSFTQYF.

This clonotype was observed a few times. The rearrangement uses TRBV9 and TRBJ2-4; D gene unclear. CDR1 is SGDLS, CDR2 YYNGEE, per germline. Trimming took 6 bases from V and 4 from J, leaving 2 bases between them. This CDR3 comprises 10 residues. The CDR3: CASTKNIQYF. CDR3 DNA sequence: TGTGCCAGCACTAAAAACATTCAGTACTTC.

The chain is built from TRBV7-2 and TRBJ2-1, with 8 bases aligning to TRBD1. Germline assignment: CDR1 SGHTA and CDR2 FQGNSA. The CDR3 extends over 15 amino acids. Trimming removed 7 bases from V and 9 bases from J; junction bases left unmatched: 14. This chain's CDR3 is CASTPRTGGHSEQFF. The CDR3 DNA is TGTGCCAGCACCCCACGTACAGGGGGTCATTCTGAGCAGTTCTTC.

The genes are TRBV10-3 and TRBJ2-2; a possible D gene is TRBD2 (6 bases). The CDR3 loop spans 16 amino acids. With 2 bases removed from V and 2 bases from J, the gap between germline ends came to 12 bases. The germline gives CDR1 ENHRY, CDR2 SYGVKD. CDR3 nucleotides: TGTGCCATCAGTGAGAGGCACGGGAGAAACACCGGGGAGCTGTTTTTT. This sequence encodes CAISERHGRNTGELFF.

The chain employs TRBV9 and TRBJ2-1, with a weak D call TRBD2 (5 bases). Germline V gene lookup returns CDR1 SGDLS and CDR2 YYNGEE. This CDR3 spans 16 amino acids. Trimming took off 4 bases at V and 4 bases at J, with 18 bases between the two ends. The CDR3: CASSFTTAGGYNEQFF. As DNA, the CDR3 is TGTGCCAGCAGCTTCACGACGGCAGGAGGATACAATGAGCAGTTCTTC. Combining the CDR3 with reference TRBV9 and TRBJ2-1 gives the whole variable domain DSGVTQTPKHLITATGQRVTLRCSPRSGDLSVYWYQQSLDQGLQFLIQYYNGEERAKGNILERFSAQQFPDLHSELNLSSLELGDSALYFCASSFTTAGGYNEQFFGPGTRLTVL.

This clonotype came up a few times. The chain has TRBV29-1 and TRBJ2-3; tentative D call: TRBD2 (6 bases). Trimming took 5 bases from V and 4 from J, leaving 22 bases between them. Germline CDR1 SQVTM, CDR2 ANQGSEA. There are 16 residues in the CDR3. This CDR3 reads CSVLGLNRARSDTQYF. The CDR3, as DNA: TGCAGCGTTCTGGGACTGAACAGAGCCCGTTCAGATACGCAGTATTTT.

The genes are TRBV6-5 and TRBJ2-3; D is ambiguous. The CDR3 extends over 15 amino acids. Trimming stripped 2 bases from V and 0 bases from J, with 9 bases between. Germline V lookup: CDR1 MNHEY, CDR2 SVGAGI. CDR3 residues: CASSYARASTDTQYF. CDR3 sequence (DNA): TGTGCCAGCAGTTACGCTCGAGCTAGCACAGATACGCAGTATTTT.

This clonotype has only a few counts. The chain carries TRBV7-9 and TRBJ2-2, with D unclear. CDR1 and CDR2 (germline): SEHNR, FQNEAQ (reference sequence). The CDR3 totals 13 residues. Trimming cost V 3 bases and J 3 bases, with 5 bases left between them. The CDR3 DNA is TGTGCCAGCAGCTTGCCGTACACCGGGGAGCTGTTTTTT. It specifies CASSLPYTGELFF.

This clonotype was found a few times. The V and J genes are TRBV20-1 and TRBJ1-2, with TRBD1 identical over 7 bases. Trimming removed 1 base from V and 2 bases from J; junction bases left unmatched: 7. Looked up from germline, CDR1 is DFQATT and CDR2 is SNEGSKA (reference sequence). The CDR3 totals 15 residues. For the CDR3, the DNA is TGCAGTGCTAGAGTTTTATTGACAGGGAACTATGGCTACACCTTC. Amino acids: CSARVLLTGNYGYTF.

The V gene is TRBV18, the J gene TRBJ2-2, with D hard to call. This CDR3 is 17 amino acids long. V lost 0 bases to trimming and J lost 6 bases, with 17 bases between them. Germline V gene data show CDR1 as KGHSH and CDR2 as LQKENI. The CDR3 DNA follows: TGTGCCAGCTCACCACCGGAGACTTCGAACGTGGCCGGGGAGCTGTTTTTT. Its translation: CASSPPETSNVAGELFF.

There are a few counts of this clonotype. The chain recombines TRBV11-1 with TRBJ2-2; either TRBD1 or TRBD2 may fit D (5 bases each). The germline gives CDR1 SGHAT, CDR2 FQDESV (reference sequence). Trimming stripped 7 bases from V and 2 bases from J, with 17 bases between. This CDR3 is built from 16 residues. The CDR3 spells CASTLRPGPNTGELFF. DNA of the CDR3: TGTGCCAGCACCCTGAGACCGGGACCAAACACCGGGGAGCTGTTTTTT.

CDR3 loop: CASRVGISPYTGELFF. DNA of the CDR3: TGTGCCAGCAGAGTGGGAATCTCCCCCTACACCGGGGAGCTGTTTTTT. The rearrangement uses TRBV5-5 and TRBJ2-2, with no clear D. Germline CDR1 SGHKS, CDR2 YYEKEE (reference sequence). This CDR3 comprises 16 residues. Trimming removed 5 bases from V and 3 bases from J, with 17 bases in between.